A single sample gave rise to the 15 T cell receptor beta chains below, sequenced in a study of blood T cell repertoires in COVID-19. Produced via immunoSEQ multiplex PCR; TCRdb's table is partial and in-frame only. The data show some 58,000 clones, with about 83% seen just once and 3% to 5% held by the top ten. The sample was peripheral blood. The receptors here all came from a man aged 50-60 years with acute or convalescent COVID-19.

J is TRBJ1-1 and V is TRBV28; the match to TRBD1 covers 7 bases. V shed 6 bases, J shed 6 bases, and the junction held 4 bases outside the gene matches. The CDR3 totals 12 residues. The germline V gene has CDR1 MDHEN and CDR2 SYDVKM. CDR3 in DNA: TGTGCCAGCAGCACAGGGGAATCTGAAGCTTTCTTT. Translating gives CASSTGESEAFF. Using reference TRBV28 and TRBJ1-1 for the parts outside the CDR3, the full variable domain is DVKVTQSSRYLVKRTGEKVFLECVQDMDHENMFWYRQDPGLGLRLIYFSYDVKMKEKGDIPEGYSVSREKKERFSLILESASTNQTSMYLCASSTGESEAFFGQGTRLTVV.

The chain employs TRBV7-9 and TRBJ2-5, with 8 bases aligning to TRBD1. Germline values: CDR1 SEHNR, CDR2 FQNEAQ (reference sequence). V shed 0 bases and J 5 bases; nucleotides not matched to a gene: 5. This CDR3 is built from 15 residues. The CDR3: CASSLAGRGPETQYF. CDR3 nucleotide sequence: TGTGCCAGCAGCTTAGCTGGCAGGGGGCCGGAGACCCAGTACTTC.

This clone qualifies as medium-sized (0.01 to 0.1%). The chain joins TRBV6-2 or TRBV6-3 to TRBJ2-4; possibly TRBD2 for D (7 bases). The CDR3 covers 17 residues. V lost 6 bases, J lost 11 bases, and 29 bases lay in between. CDR1 and CDR2 (germline): MNHEY, SVGEGT. Here the CDR3 reads CASSPARRGPHQSFQYF. The CDR3 DNA is TGTGCCAGCAGCCCCGCCCGGCGGGGGCCCCATCAGTCCTTTCAGTACTTC.

This chain links TRBV10-3 with TRBJ2-6; a weak D match, TRBD2 (5 bases). V lost 7 bases, J lost 2 bases, and 9 bases lay in between. The CDR3 sequence is 14 residues long. CDR1 is ENHRY and CDR2 is SYGVKD in the germline V gene. CDR3 amino acids: CAITPGTGANVLTF. The CDR3 nucleotides are TGTGCCATCACCCCGGGGACTGGGGCCAACGTCCTGACTTTC.

The chain is built from TRBV9 and TRBJ2-7; TRBD2 aligns across 11 bases. CDR3 length equals 15 residues. Looked up from germline, CDR1 is SGDLS and CDR2 is YYNGEE. The V and J ends lost 4 bases and 2 bases, in that order; junction bases with no gene match: 5. The CDR3 region has the DNA TGTGCCAGCAGCCCCGGGACTAGCGGTACCTACGAGCAGTACTTC. As protein: CASSPGTSGTYEQYF. Together with reference TRBV9 and TRBJ2-7, the CDR3 gives the full variable domain: DSGVTQTPKHLITATGQRVTLRCSPRSGDLSVYWYQQSLDQGLQFLIQYYNGEERAKGNILERFSAQQFPDLHSELNLSSLELGDSALYFCASSPGTSGTYEQYFGPGTRLTVT.

The chain employs TRBV4-2 and TRBJ2-1; TRBD2 agrees at 11 bases. The CDR3 spans 16 residues. Germline values: CDR1 LGHNA, CDR2 YNFKEQ. Trimming took 0 bases from V and 4 from J; bases not matched to a gene: 2. The CDR3 coding sequence is TGTGCCAGCAGCCAAGAACTAGCGGGAGCTTACAATGAGCAGTTCTTC. As protein: CASSQELAGAYNEQFF.

The table lists this clone with a count of one. The chain has TRBV24-1 and TRBJ2-1, with 12 bases fitting TRBD2. The CDR3 contains 16 residues. V trimming: 7 bases; J trimming: 4 bases; junction bases outside the gene matches: 7. In germline, CDR1 is KGHDR, CDR2 SFDVKD. In DNA form, the CDR3 reads TGTGCCACCAGCTCGACTAGCGGGGGAAATTACAATGAGCAGTTCTTC. Its protein is CATSSTSGGNYNEQFF.

This clone was counted once. J is TRBJ2-2 and V is TRBV7-3, with a possible D match to TRBD1 (5 bases). V was trimmed by 4 bases and J by 4 bases, leaving 7 bases between them. Per germline, CDR1 SGHTA and CDR2 FQGTGA. This CDR3 is 13 amino acids long. The CDR3 nucleotides read TGTGCCAGCAGCTCACAGGTCACCGGGGAGCTGTTTTTT. Protein sequence: CASSSQVTGELFF.

This clone was found a few times. The chain combines TRBV25-1 with TRBJ1-6; TRBD1 matches 8 bases. Germline-derived CDR1 and CDR2 are MGHDK and SYGVNS. This CDR3 has 14 amino acids. J gave up 10 bases and V 3 bases, and 5 bases lay outside the gene matches. The DNA of the CDR3 is TGTGCCAGCAGTGAGCAGGGGGCAAAATCACCCCTCCACTTT. Its protein is CASSEQGAKSPLHF.

As DNA, the CDR3 is TGCGCCAGCAGCCAAGCGGAGGGGGGGGTTCCTGAAGCTTTCTTT. Translating gives CASSQAEGGVPEAFF. This chain uses TRBV4-1 with TRBJ1-1, with D perhaps TRBD1 (6 bases). Germline CDR1 MGHRA, CDR2 YSYEKL. The CDR3 totals 15 residues. V gave up 1 base and J gave up 6 bases, with 15 bases separating them.

The chain employs TRBV5-1 and TRBJ2-5; 8 bases map to TRBD1. With V trimmed by 4 bases and J by 5 bases, 10 bases remained unmatched. Germline CDR1 is SGHRS and CDR2 is YFSETQ. This CDR3 is built from 15 residues. The CDR3 sequence: CASSIVGTGGETQYF. The CDR3, as DNA: TGCGCCAGCAGCATCGTCGGGACAGGCGGGGAGACCCAGTACTTC.

This clone has a single count. The chain employs TRBV28 and TRBJ1-6; 10 positions agree with TRBD1. From germline, CDR1 is MDHEN and CDR2 SYDVKM. J was trimmed by 9 bases and V by 3 bases; bases with no gene match: 8. CDR3 length equals 16 residues. CDR3: CASSFRQGARISPLHF. The CDR3 nucleotides are TGTGCCAGCAGTTTCAGACAGGGGGCGCGGATTTCACCCCTCCACTTT.

The CDR3 bases are TGTGCCAGCTCACCACCGGCAGGAGGATTCACTGAAGCTTTCTTT. It encodes CASSPPAGGFTEAFF. This chain connects TRBV18 to TRBJ1-1; no firm D call. Trimming stripped 0 bases from V and 4 bases from J, with 12 bases between. This CDR3 has 15 residues. Germline V gives CDR1 KGHSH, CDR2 LQKENI.

The chain is built from TRBV19 and TRBJ1-1; D might be TRBD1 (6 bases). V dropped 5 bases and J dropped 6 bases, with 13 bases sitting between them. The CDR3 length is 13 residues. The germline V gene encodes CDR1 LNHDA and CDR2 SQIVND (reference sequence). The CDR3 loop reads CASSSRGPPEAFF. The DNA of the CDR3 is TGTGCCAGTAGTTCCAGGGGTCCCCCTGAAGCTTTCTTT. The full variable domain, rest sourced from reference TRBV19 and TRBJ1-1, is DGGITQSPKYLFRKEGQNVTLSCEQNLNHDAMYWYRQDPGQGLRLIYYSQIVNDFQKGDIAEGYSVSREKKESFPLTVTSAQKNPTAFYLCASSSRGPPEAFFGQGTRLTVV.

The rearrangement links TRBV3-1 (or the pseudogene TRBV3-2) to TRBJ1-1; no reliable D call. The CDR3 runs 14 residues. Between the trimmed V and J ends, which lost 1 base and 4 bases, there was a span of 10 bases. Germline V gene sequence: CDR1 LGHDT, CDR2 YNNKEL (reference sequence). CDR3 loop: CASSQGSGGTEAFF. The CDR3 DNA reads as TGTGCCAGCAGCCAAGGGTCTGGAGGCACTGAAGCTTTCTTT.